This T cell receptor beta chain was sequenced during a study of cytomegalovirus exposure and HLA in healthy donors. To note about this clone: Antigen specificity is unknown.

Assay used: immunoSEQ multiplex PCR; TCRdb lists only in-frame clones, some missing. This sample has some 140,000 clones, with 70% to 90% found just once. General study points: The authors listed around 150 TCR beta chains as cytomegalovirus-associated.

The donors were part of the validation cohort, which consisted of more than 90 subjects and was separate from the first cohort of about 650 subjects. This CDR3 spans 14 amino acids. The V gene end was trimmed by 6 bases and the J gene end by 4 bases; junction bases not matched to a gene: 8. Germline V gene lookup returns CDR1 MDHEN and CDR2 SYDVKM. The sequenced sample was PBMCs. The chain links TRBV28 to TRBJ1-1; 7 nucleotides match TRBD1. The receptor comes from a woman aged 25-40 years in good health and CMV-seronegative. Here the CDR3 reads CASRPSGQATEAFF. The CDR3 region has the DNA TGTGCCAGCAGACCCTCAGGACAGGCCACTGAAGCTTTCTTT.